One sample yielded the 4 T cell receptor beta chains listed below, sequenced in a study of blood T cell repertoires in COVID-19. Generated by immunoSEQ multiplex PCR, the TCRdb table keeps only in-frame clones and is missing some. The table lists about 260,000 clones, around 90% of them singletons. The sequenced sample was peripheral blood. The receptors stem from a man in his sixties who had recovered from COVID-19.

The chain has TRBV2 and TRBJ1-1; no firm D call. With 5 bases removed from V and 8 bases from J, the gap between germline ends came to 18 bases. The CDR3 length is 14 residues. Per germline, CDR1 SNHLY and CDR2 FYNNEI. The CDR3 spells CASSTRARYKEAFF. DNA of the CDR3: TGTGCCAGCAGTACGCGGGCCCGTTATAAAGAAGCTTTCTTT.

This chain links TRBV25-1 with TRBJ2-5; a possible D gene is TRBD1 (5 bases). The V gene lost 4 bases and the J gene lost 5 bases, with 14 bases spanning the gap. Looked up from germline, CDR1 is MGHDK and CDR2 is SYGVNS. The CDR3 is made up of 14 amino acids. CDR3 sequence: CASSGNRRRETQYF. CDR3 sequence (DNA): TGTGCCAGCAGTGGCAACAGGAGAAGGGAGACCCAGTACTTC.

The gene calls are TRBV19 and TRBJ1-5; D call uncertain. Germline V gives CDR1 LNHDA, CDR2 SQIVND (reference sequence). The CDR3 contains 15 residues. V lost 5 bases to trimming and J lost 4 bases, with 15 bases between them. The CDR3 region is CASSRLEGGNQPQHF. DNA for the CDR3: TGTGCCAGTAGTCGCCTGGAAGGAGGAAATCAGCCCCAGCATTTT.

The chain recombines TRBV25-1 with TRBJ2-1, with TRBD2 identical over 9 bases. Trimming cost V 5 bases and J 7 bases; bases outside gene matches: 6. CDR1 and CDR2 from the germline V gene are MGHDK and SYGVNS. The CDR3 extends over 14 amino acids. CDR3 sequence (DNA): TGTGCCAGCAGTCCCAGCGGGGGGCATAATGAGCAGTTCTTC. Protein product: CASSPSGGHNEQFF.